This T cell receptor beta chain was observed in a study of cytomegalovirus exposure and HLA in healthy donors (dated by TCRdb to between 2016 and 2019). In the study overall: An earlier analysis of some 500 of the donors reported approximately 270 Gb of sequence data and 100 million to 140 million unique TCR beta sequences from some 180 million T cells. On average, about 240,000 unique TCR beta nucleotide sequences were sequenced per donor among roughly 430 genotyped donors of the cohort, with 15% to 20% of those sequences being non-productive. The genetic ancestry cluster associated with self-reported Caucasian donors included 80% to 90% of the 398 genotyped donors. Rather than using new phenotypic data, the later analysis identified candidate immune exposures from TCR beta sequences and from how often those sequences occurred across donors. Using immunosequencing, the study profiled T cell repertoires from 666 subjects and related those repertoires to cytomegalovirus serostatus. Class I and class II HLA loci were covered by the typing at four-digit resolution. Donor age, sex, ethnicity and CMV serostatus were compiled alongside the repertoire data. The study was designed to test whether signatures of past pathogen exposure could be identified by cataloging public T cell receptors. To study patterns of TCR occurrence, a later analysis re-analyzed previously published TCR beta repertoires from 550 to 800 donors and added high-resolution HLA genotyping. A few DR-DQ haplotypes were treated as single units for association and clustering because of strong linkage in the cohort. An early release covering 550 to 700 HLA-typed donors comprised approximately 290 gigabases of sequencing data and roughly 85 million unique TCR sequences. To predict cytomegalovirus infection status, the study brought together high-throughput TCR immunosequencing, statistical association of individual TCRs with disease status, and machine learning. To decide whether each TCR beta V gene segment behaved as functional or pseudogenic, an earlier analysis of over 500 of the donors relied on high-throughput TCR beta sequencing. The number of donors typed differed by locus, with roughly 620-640 for A, B, C, DRB1 and DQB1, more than 500 for DQA1, under 610 for DPA1, and around 430 for DPB1. All discovery cohort repertoires had been generated on a single sequencing platform. In addition to the first cohort of about 650 subjects, a separate validation cohort of approximately 130 different subjects was used. Genome-wide SNP genotypes for about 65% of the 666 donors were used in a later genetic analysis, which treated that subset as a discovery cohort.

Overall study outcomes, separate from this receptor: In vitro tests confirmed that a few of the cytomegalovirus-associated TCR beta chains recognize cytomegalovirus antigens. Correlated functional status among segregating V segments might be attributable to linkage disequilibrium, but an unknown experimental factor could not be ruled out. Because the 87-base-pair reads could not distinguish some IMGT-functional V segments, including TRBV6-2 and TRBV6-3, those segments were excluded. In a later genetic analysis, a missense DCLRE1C variant was associated with V-gene and J-gene trimming of TCR beta chains, and the association was replicated in an independent cohort. In an earlier analysis of 500 to 650 of the donors, most TCR beta V segments appeared in productive rearrangements about 90% or about 30% of the time, broadly matching IMGT annotations. The study gave a list of over 150 TCR beta chains associated with cytomegalovirus. Because some donors lacked HLA typing at each locus, the association tests relied only on the typed subset. According to the authors, the approach could potentially be generalized to other disease states and immunological phenotypes. Because counts were too low, 15 to 20 rarely observed V segments, including chromosome 9 orphons, were left out of the earlier analysis of 500 to 650 of the donors. A later analysis found that most CMV-associated TCR beta chains appeared HLA-restricted, with HLA associations seemingly driven largely by CMV exposure. In a later analysis, TCR association rates were found to vary across HLA loci, with the most associated TCRs seen for DRB1 alleles and the fewest for HLA-C alleles. A further reported finding was that TCR beta sequences accurately predicted the HLA-A and HLA-B alleles for most subjects in the first cohort. In a later analysis, HLA-associated TCR beta chains showed more clonal expansion and lower generation probabilities than non-associated chains that were equally common. CMV serostatus was the only immune exposure information available for the cohort. Strong co-occurrence of HLA alleles, especially DR and DQ, made assigning TCR associations to individual alleles difficult. Several of the top co-occurrence clusters appeared to be linked to parvovirus B19, influenza, CMV and Epstein-Barr virus, according to a later analysis. In this cohort, only TCR beta chains were sequenced, and detectable features were limited by the absence of alpha or paired-chain data. Cytomegalovirus status was reported to be diagnosed by the classifier with high specificity and sensitivity in both the original and validation cohorts. Presence/absence analyses assumed roughly uniform sequencing depth across donors, an assumption that may not hold. In a later analysis, around 17,000 TCR beta sequences were associated with specific HLA alleles at a false discovery rate of 0.05. A later genetic analysis reported fewer N-insertions in productive TCRs among donors in an Asian-associated ancestry cluster than the roughly 670-donor mean. A cluster of highly shared sequence variants was judged likely to be a technical artifact of the sequencing pipeline. Most TCR sequences were observed very rarely across donors, whereas some public TCRs were present in many individuals.

Points on this clone: Its antigen is not yet known. No quality values exist for individual bases; no much larger clone is one base distant.

The cohort comprised around 690 healthy bone marrow donors. All cohort members were sampled while nominally healthy, although unrecorded immune exposures were likely present. The donor was CMV seropositive and belonged to the group of 270 or so seropositive cohort members. A peripheral blood sample was collected from each donor, and TCR beta sequencing was performed on peripheral blood mononuclear cells. Genomic DNA extraction from the blood cell samples was performed with the Qiagen DNeasy Blood Extraction Kit. Libraries were constructed by the immunoSEQ multiplex PCR assay. For the multiplex PCR, a mixture combining 60 forward primers for TCR Vbeta segments and 13 reverse primers for TCR Jbeta segments was used. A multiplex PCR assay on genomic DNA amplified the CDR3 region of rearranged TCR beta genes. Amplified TCR beta libraries were sequenced as 87-base-pair reads on the Illumina HiSeq System. Regarding the original processing steps: A later analysis counted about 82 million unique TCR beta chains across the 650 to 800 repertoires, and approximately 11 million of these chains were shared by at least two donors. Raw reads were error-corrected and collapsed into unique sequences by a nearest-neighbor algorithm in which closely related sequences were merged to remove PCR and sequencing errors. To assign V, D and J gene segments, CDR3 sequences were aligned to IMGT reference sequences. For a sequence to be retained, a match of at least six nucleotides was required to both a V gene segment and a J gene segment. A rearrangement was called productive if the CDR3 had no stop codons and remained in frame with V and J, and every other rearrangement was called non-productive. CDR3 was defined according to IMGT convention as the region running from the second conserved V-encoded cysteine to the conserved J-encoded phenylalanine. In an earlier analysis of more than 550 of the donors, sequences lacking an unambiguous match to a single V gene segment were excluded. An earlier analysis of some 610 of the donors called V segments functional above 56.7% productive rearrangements and segregating when the between-donor standard deviation exceeded 5%. To diagnose cytomegalovirus status from the catalog of TCR beta chain sequences, a statistical classification framework was built. In a later analysis, V and J genes were assigned by comparing TCR nucleotide sequences against IMGT/GENE-DB human TR gene sequences. The TCRdist pipeline was used in a later analysis to assign CDR3 sequences and most-parsimonious VDJ recombination scenarios. In a later analysis, each TCR beta chain was defined by its CDR3 amino acid sequence together with its V-gene family, and reads without a unique V-gene family were excluded. A later analysis removed 592 highly shared, low-generation-probability nucleotide sequences to deal with suspected cross-contamination and a sequencing artifact. In a later analysis, a clonal expansion index for each public chain was calculated from normalized within-repertoire ranks of inferred template counts. In a later analysis, generation probabilities were computed with a VDJ recombination model fitted to out-of-frame rearrangements, and the resulting probabilities were checked against IGoR. In a later analysis, TCR-TCR, TCR-HLA and TCR-CMV co-occurrence was scored with hypergeometric tests, and a repertoire-size bias correction was applied to TCR pairs. False discovery rates were estimated in a later analysis by permuting HLA or CMV assignments 20 times. In a later analysis, co-occurring TCRs were grouped using DBSCAN, with TCRdist sequence similarity added in when clustering inside HLA-allele-positive subsets. Repertoires with fewer than 30,000 or more than 120,000 public chains, plus five repertoires with anomalous nucleotide sharing, were excluded from co-occurrence clustering. TCRdb obtained this table from immuneACCESS and retained in-frame rearrangements with V and J assigned. These tables miss some clones; where compared with another copy, unresolved V genes account for less than half of the shortfall, and the remainder is unexplained. The V and J calls and clone size were taken over from that table, and D and trimming were inferred from the DNA. The sample table holds fewer than 250,000 clones, of which around 86% were seen once. Of the sample, roughly 10% falls within the top ten clones.

The CDR3 numbers 12 residues from cysteine through phenylalanine. The only DNA kept is the CDR3, 36 bases in frame from the first base. The V end loses 10 bases and the J end loses 8 bases, and a stretch of 14 bases separates them. CDR1 and CDR2, looked up from the germline V gene (reference sequence), are SEHNR and FQNEAQ. The origin of this receptor is a woman aged 50 to 65 in good health and CMV-seropositive. Material for sequencing was PBMCs. The chain was built from TRBV7-9 and TRBJ1-4, with the D gene uncertain. The CDR3 region has the sequence CATKGDREKLFF. DNA sequence: TGTGCCACCAAGGGAGATAGGGAAAAACTGTTTTTT.